A selection of T cell receptor beta chains follows, all from one sample in a study of Tregs in tolerant kidney transplant recipients. Sequencing was performed with immunoSEQ multiplex PCR; in TCRdb, only in-frame clones are kept and a portion is missing. The repertoire holds some 69,000 clones, with less than 90% as singletons. Sequenced: CD4+ T cells from blood. The receptors were sampled from a human donor in good health. Each CDR3 is given with its conserved first and last residue. The order of the fields is D gene, J gene, clone size, CDR3 length, V gene, CDR3 protein, CDR3 DNA. The D gene is left open where the match is weak. Clone size is shown for a subset of rows, as once, few, many or a class of expanded clone.

- | TRBJ1-4 | - | 15 | TRBV9 | CASSADEPTNEKLFF | TGTGCCAGCAGCGCAGACGAACCAACTAATGAAAAACTGTTTTTT
- | TRBJ1-1 | many | 16 | TRBV7-9 | CASKPQPGLKVTEAFF | TGTGCCAGCAAGCCCCAGCCAGGGTTGAAGGTCACTGAAGCTTTCTTT
- | TRBJ1-1 | few | 15 | TRBV7-2 | CASSLLYRADTEAFF | TGTGCCAGCAGCTTACTTTACAGGGCGGACACTGAAGCTTTCTTT
TRBD2 | TRBJ2-5 | - | 18 | TRBV7-2 | CASSEDGLAGGARETQYF | TGTGCCAGCAGCGAGGACGGACTAGCGGGGGGGGCCCGGGAGACCCAGTACTTC
- | TRBJ2-4 | - | 14 | TRBV5-8 | CASSFMSGINIQYF | TGTGCCAGCAGCTTTATGTCTGGCATAAACATTCAGTACTTC
TRBD1 | TRBJ1-1 | - | 14 | TRBV6-5 | CASSLDRVMHEAFF | TGTGCCAGCAGTTTGGACAGGGTAATGCATGAAGCTTTCTTT
- | TRBJ1-6 | - | 15 | TRBV27 | CASASGRGYNSPLHF | TGTGCCAGCGCCTCGGGTAGGGGCTATAATTCACCCCTCCACTTT
- | TRBJ1-3 | - | 15 | TRBV5-5 | CASSFGQLSGNTIYF | TGTGCCAGCAGCTTTGGGCAGCTCTCTGGAAACACCATATATTTT
- | TRBJ1-2 | - | 11 | TRBV20-1 | CSARFRVGYTF | TGCAGTGCTAGATTTAGGGTAGGCTACACCTTC
- | TRBJ2-1 | - | 12 | TRBV12-5 | CASGLARYEQFF | TGTGCTAGTGGTTTGGCCCGGTATGAGCAGTTCTTC
- | TRBJ1-1 | once | 12 | TRBV11-3 | CASRRAQTEAFF | TGTGCCAGCAGACGGGCCCAGACTGAAGCTTTCTTT
TRBD1 | TRBJ2-7 | once | 15 | TRBV4-3 | CASSQEGQGNYEQYF | TGCGCCAGCAGCCAAGAGGGACAGGGGAACTACGAGCAGTACTTC
- | TRBJ2-3 | - | 14 | TRBV5-1 | CASIGGAARDTQYF | TGCGCCAGCATTGGGGGGGCAGCGCGAGATACGCAGTATTTT
- | TRBJ1-1 | - | 16 | TRBV7-9 | CASSLGQGRGGTEAFF | TGTGCCAGCAGCCTAGGGCAGGGCCGAGGTGGTACTGAAGCTTTCTTT
- | TRBJ1-3 | - | 17 | TRBV11-3 | CASSLVSRASSGNTIYF | TGTGCCAGCAGCTTAGTCAGCAGGGCCAGCTCTGGAAACACCATATATTTT
- | TRBJ1-4 | - | 14 | TRBV5-1 | CASSPSTTNEKLFF | TGCGCCAGCAGCCCAAGCACAACTAATGAAAAACTGTTTTTT
TRBD2 | TRBJ2-1 | few | 16 | TRBV7-2 | CASSPPGLAGGDEQFF | TGTGCCAGCAGCCCTCCGGGACTAGCGGGAGGGGATGAGCAGTTCTTC
- | TRBJ2-2 | - | 14 | TRBV2 | CASSRTSNTGELFF | TGTGCCAGCAGCAGGACATCGAACACCGGGGAGCTGTTTTTT
TRBD1 | TRBJ1-6 | - | 16 | TRBV7-8 | CASSLGAGGADSPLHF | TGTGCCAGCAGCTTAGGGGCAGGGGGCGCGGACTCACCCCTCCACTTT
TRBD1 | TRBJ2-1 | - | 15 | TRBV2 | CASSETRGQGGEQFF | TGTGCCAGCAGTGAAACTCGCGGACAGGGTGGAGAGCAGTTCTTC
- | TRBJ2-7 | - | 13 | TRBV19 | CASSISHNYEQYF | TGTGCCAGTAGTATCTCGCATAACTACGAGCAGTACTTC
TRBD1 | TRBJ1-6 | few | 15 | TRBV19 | CASSIRDRGNSPLHF | TGTGCCAGTAGTATACGGGACAGGGGGAATTCACCCCTCCACTTT
- | TRBJ2-7 | - | 13 | TRBV6-1 | CASTRVTSYEQYF | TGTGCCAGCACCAGGGTGACATCCTACGAGCAGTACTTC
- | TRBJ1-1 | - | 13 | TRBV30 | CAWSSGRNTEAFF | TGTGCCTGGTCCTCGGGGAGGAACACTGAAGCTTTCTTT
- | TRBJ1-1 | - | 14 | TRBV7-9 | CASSLAGRNTEAFF | TGTGCCAGCAGCTTGGCGGGTCGTAACACTGAAGCTTTCTTT
TRBD1 | TRBJ1-2 | - | 13 | TRBV30 | CAWRQGANYGYTF | TGTGCCTGGAGACAGGGGGCGAACTATGGCTACACCTTC
- | TRBJ1-2 | few | 18 | TRBV4-1 | CASSQDGVSSATNYGYTF | TGCGCCAGCAGCCAAGATGGGGTTAGTTCCGCCACTAACTATGGCTACACCTTC
- | TRBJ2-6 | - | 20 | TRBV12-5 | CASGLVRVGRGISGANVLTF | TGTGCTAGTGGTTTGGTACGGGTTGGCAGGGGAATCTCTGGGGCCAACGTCCTGACTTTC
- | TRBJ2-2 | - | 17 | TRBV7-3 | CASSLSPGAANTGELFF | TGTGCCAGCAGCTTATCCCCCGGGGCGGCGAACACCGGGGAGCTGTTTTTT
- | TRBJ2-2 | - | 15 | TRBV7-2 | CASSPQRGNTGELFF | TGTGCCAGCAGCCCCCAAAGAGGGAACACCGGGGAGCTGTTTTTT
- | TRBJ1-2 | - | 14 | TRBV30 | CAWSVPGAAYGYTF | TGTGCCTGGAGTGTACCGGGGGCCGCATATGGCTACACCTTC
- | TRBJ1-1 | - | 11 | TRBV6-1 | CASSKNTEAFF | TGTGCCAGCAGCAAGAACACTGAAGCTTTCTTT
TRBD1 | TRBJ2-7 | once | 16 | TRBV9 | CASSVGPGQGPYEQYF | TGTGCCAGCAGCGTCGGACCGGGACAGGGACCCTACGAGCAGTACTTC
TRBD2 | TRBJ2-7 | once | 18 | TRBV18 | CASSPVTLAGAGSYEQYF | TGTGCCAGCTCACCGGTCACACTAGCGGGAGCCGGCTCCTACGAGCAGTACTTC
TRBD1 | TRBJ2-7 | - | 13 | TRBV2 | CASSLDRGEEQYF | TGTGCCAGCAGTTTGGACAGGGGTGAAGAGCAGTACTTC
TRBD1 | TRBJ1-1 | - | 15 | TRBV4-1 | CASSQDRGRNTEAFF | TGCGCCAGCAGCCAGGACAGGGGAAGGAACACTGAAGCTTTCTTT
- | TRBJ1-1 | - | 15 | TRBV5-1 | CASSIDMRRGGEAFF | TGCGCCAGCAGCATCGACATGCGCCGGGGCGGAGAAGCTTTCTTT
TRBD1 | TRBJ2-5 | - | 15 | TRBV5-6 | CASSGPGQGRKTQYF | TGTGCCAGCAGCGGACCGGGACAGGGGAGAAAGACCCAGTACTTC
- | TRBJ2-2 | - | 14 | TRBV7-2 | CASSLEGLTGELFF | TGTGCCAGCAGCTTAGAGGGCCTCACCGGGGAGCTGTTTTTT
- | TRBJ1-2 | - | 14 | TRBV6-5 | CASTLSRGSDGYTF | TGTGCCAGCACCTTGTCCCGGGGAAGCGATGGCTACACCTTC
TRBD2 | TRBJ2-7 | - | 16 | TRBV5-5 | CASSWGLAGIAYEQYF | TGTGCCAGCAGCTGGGGACTAGCGGGAATAGCGTACGAGCAGTACTTC
TRBD1 | TRBJ1-2 | many | 16 | TRBV28 | CASSLPGPGQGGGYTF | TGTGCCAGCAGTCTACCCGGTCCGGGACAGGGAGGTGGCTACACCTTC
- | TRBJ2-2 | - | 15 | TRBV5-1 | CASSFTGPGDGELFF | TGCGCCAGCAGCTTTACGGGGCCTGGAGACGGGGAGCTGTTTTTT
- | TRBJ2-3 | once | 13 | TRBV2 | CASRDPGGDTQYF | TGTGCCAGCAGGGACCCAGGGGGGGATACGCAGTATTTT
TRBD1 | TRBJ2-1 | - | 13 | TRBV25-1 | CASAGTGFNEQFF | TGTGCCAGCGCTGGGACAGGGTTCAATGAGCAGTTCTTC
- | TRBJ2-2 | - | 11 | TRBV20-1 | CSARGGGELFF | TGCAGTGCCAGAGGGGGCGGGGAGCTGTTTTTT
TRBD1 | TRBJ1-3 | few | 16 | TRBV5-4 | CASSRDSSSSGNTIYF | TGTGCCAGCAGCCGGGACAGTTCGAGCTCTGGAAACACCATATATTTT
- | TRBJ2-1 | - | 12 | TRBV6-5 | CASSEYYNEQFF | TGTGCCAGCAGCGAATATTACAATGAGCAGTTCTTC
- | TRBJ1-1 | - | 13 | TRBV7-9 | CASSLRGGTEAFF | TGTGCCAGCAGCCTAAGGGGCGGCACTGAAGCTTTCTTT
- | TRBJ2-7 | - | 14 | TRBV28 | CASSLRGFTYEQYF | TGTGCCAGCAGTTTACGGGGATTCACCTACGAGCAGTACTTC
- | TRBJ2-5 | - | 16 | TRBV5-5 | CASSLVARRIQETQYF | TGTGCCAGCAGCTTGGTAGCCCGTCGGATCCAAGAGACCCAGTACTTC
TRBD1 | TRBJ1-3 | few | 15 | TRBV7-6 | CASSLWTGEGNTIYF | TGTGCCAGCAGCTTGTGGACAGGGGAAGGAAACACCATATATTTT
TRBD1 | TRBJ1-2 | - | 14 | TRBV19 | CASSTGQGRNGYTF | TGTGCCAGTAGTACGGGACAGGGTAGAAATGGCTACACCTTC
TRBD2 | TRBJ2-1 | - | 17 | TRBV5-1 | CASSWTVAGEGLNEQFF | TGCGCCAGCAGCTGGACCGTAGCGGGAGAGGGGTTGAATGAGCAGTTCTTC
- | TRBJ2-3 | - | 16 | TRBV6-5 | CASSSKGGLSTDTQYF | TGTGCCAGCAGTTCGAAAGGAGGACTTAGCACAGATACGCAGTATTTT